This T cell receptor (beta chain) was profiled in a study of blood T cell repertoires in COVID-19. The overall study: Sites in the United States, Italy and Spain provided acute and convalescent COVID-19 samples. In each case, the material was cDNA or gDNA derived from T cells, B-cell-depleted T cells, or PBMCs.

Original processing notes: Reference gene primer amplification gave estimated nucleated cell counts. Clones were read by immunoSEQ multiplex PCR, and TCRdb kept only the in-frame ones, dropping some. V, J and clone size derive from that table, while D and trimming were established from the DNA sequence. Of roughly 86,000 clones listed, roughly 75% are singletons. The CDR3 is 14 amino acids. The germline V gene has CDR1 MNHEY and CDR2 SVGAGI. V lost 2 bases, J lost 5 bases, and 10 bases lay in between. This clonotype originated in a man aged 45-65 years who had recovered from COVID-19. J is TRBJ2-1 and V is TRBV6-5; the D is unclear. Sequencing was performed on peripheral blood. This CDR3 reads CASSYPDSDNEQFF. The CDR3 region has the DNA TGTGCCAGCAGTTACCCCGACTCAGACAATGAGCAGTTCTTC.